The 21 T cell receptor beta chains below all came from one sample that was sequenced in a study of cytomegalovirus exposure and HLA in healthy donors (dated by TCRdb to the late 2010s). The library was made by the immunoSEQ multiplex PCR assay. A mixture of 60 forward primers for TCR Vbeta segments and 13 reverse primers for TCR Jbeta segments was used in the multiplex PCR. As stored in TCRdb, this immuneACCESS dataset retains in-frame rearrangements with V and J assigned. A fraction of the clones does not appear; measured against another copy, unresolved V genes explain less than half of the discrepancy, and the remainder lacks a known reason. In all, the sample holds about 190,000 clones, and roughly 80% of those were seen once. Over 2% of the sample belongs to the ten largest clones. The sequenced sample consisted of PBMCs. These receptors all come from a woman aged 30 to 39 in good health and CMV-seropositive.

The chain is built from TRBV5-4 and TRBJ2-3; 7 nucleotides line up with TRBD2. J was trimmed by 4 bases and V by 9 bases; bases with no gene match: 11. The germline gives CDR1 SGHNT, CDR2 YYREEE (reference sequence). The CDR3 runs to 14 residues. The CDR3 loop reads CAIKTSRDPDTQYF. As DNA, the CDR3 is TGTGCCATAAAGACTAGCCGGGACCCAGATACGCAGTATTTT.

Here the CDR3 reads CATSPGISSPEAFF. CDR3 sequence (DNA): TGTGCCACCAGCCCAGGGATCTCTTCGCCTGAAGCTTTCTTT. The chain recombines TRBV15 with TRBJ1-1; TRBD1 is a possible D gene (5 bases). The CDR3 covers 14 residues. Trimming shortened V by 5 bases and J by 6 bases, and 16 bases separated the two germline ends. Looked up from germline, CDR1 is LNHNV and CDR2 is YYDKDF (reference sequence). The whole variable domain, filled in from reference TRBV15 and TRBJ1-1, reads DAMVIQNPRYQVTQFGKPVTLSCSQTLNHNVMYWYQQKSSQAPKLLFHYYDKDFNNEADTPDNFQSRRPNTSFCFLDIRSPGLGDTAMYLCATSPGISSPEAFFGQGTRLTVV.

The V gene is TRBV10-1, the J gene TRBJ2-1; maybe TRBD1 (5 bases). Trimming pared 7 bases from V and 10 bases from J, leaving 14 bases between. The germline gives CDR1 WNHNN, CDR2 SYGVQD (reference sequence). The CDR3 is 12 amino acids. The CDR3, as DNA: TGCGCCAGCATTTGGACACGATTGGAGCAGTTCTTC. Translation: CASIWTRLEQFF.

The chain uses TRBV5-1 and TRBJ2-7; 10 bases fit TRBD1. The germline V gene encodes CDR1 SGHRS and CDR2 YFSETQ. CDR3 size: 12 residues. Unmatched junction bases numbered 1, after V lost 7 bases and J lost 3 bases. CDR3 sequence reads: CASWDRGYEQYF. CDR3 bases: TGCGCCAGCTGGGACAGGGGCTACGAGCAGTACTTC.

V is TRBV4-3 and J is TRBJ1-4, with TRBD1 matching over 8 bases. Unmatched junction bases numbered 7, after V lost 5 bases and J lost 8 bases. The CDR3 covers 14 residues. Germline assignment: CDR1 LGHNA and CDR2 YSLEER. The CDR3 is CASSAYRGLEKLFF. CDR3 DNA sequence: TGCGCCAGCAGCGCCTACAGGGGGTTAGAAAAACTGTTTTTT.

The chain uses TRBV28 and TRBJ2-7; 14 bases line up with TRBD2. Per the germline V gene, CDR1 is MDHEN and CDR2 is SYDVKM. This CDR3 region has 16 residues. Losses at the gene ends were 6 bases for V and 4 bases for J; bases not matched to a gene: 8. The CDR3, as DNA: TGTGCCAGCAGCCTAGGGACTAGCGGGAGTATTTACGAGCAGTACTTC. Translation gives CASSLGTSGSIYEQYF.

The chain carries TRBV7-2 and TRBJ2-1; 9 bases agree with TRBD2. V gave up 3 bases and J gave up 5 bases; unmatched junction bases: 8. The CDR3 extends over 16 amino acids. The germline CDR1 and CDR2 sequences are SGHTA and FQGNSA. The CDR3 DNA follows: TGTGCCAGCAGCTTTCAGCCGACTAGCGGAGACAATGAGCAGTTCTTC. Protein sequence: CASSFQPTSGDNEQFF.

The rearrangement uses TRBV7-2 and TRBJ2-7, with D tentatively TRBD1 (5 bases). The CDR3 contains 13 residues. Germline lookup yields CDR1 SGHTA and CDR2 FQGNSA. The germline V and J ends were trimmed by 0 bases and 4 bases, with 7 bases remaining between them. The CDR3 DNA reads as TGTGCCAGCAGCTTAGCTCGACAGTACGAGCAGTACTTC. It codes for CASSLARQYEQYF. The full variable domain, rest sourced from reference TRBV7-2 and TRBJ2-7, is GAGVSQSPSNKVTEKGKDVELRCDPISGHTALYWYRQSLGQGLEFLIYFQGNSAPDKSGLPSDRFSAERTGGSVSTLTIQRTQQEDSAVYLCASSLARQYEQYFGPGTRLTVT.

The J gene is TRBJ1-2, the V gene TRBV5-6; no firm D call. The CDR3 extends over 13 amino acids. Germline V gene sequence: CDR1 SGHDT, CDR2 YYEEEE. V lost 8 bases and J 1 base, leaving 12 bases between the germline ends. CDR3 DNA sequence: TGTGCCAGAAATTCGACTGATAACTATGGCTACACCTTC. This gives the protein CARNSTDNYGYTF.

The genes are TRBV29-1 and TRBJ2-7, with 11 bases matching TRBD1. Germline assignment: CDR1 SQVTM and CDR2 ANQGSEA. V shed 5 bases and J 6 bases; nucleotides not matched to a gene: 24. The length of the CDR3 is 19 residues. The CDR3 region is CSVLGPVDRGPVGVGEQYF. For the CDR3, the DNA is TGCAGCGTTTTGGGGCCCGTGGACAGGGGGCCGGTTGGGGTTGGCGAGCAGTACTTC.

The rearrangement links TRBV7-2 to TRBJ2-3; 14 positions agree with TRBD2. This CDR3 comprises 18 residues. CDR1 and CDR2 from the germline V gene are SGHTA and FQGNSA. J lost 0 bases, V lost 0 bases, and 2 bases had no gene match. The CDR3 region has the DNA TGTGCCAGCAGCTTAGCGAGACTAGCGGGAGGGAGCACAGATACGCAGTATTTT. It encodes CASSLARLAGGSTDTQYF.

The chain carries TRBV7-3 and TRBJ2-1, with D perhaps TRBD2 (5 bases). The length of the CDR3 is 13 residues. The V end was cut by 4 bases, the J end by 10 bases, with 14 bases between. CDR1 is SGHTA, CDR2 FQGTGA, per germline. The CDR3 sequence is CASSSILDQEQFF. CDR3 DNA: TGTGCCAGCAGCTCGATACTAGATCAAGAGCAGTTCTTC.

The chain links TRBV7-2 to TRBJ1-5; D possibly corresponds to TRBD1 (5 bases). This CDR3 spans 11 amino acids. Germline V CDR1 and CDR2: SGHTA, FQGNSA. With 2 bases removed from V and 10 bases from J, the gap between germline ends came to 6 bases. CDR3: CASSLQGPQHF. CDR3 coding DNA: TGTGCCAGCAGCTTACAGGGCCCCCAGCATTTT.

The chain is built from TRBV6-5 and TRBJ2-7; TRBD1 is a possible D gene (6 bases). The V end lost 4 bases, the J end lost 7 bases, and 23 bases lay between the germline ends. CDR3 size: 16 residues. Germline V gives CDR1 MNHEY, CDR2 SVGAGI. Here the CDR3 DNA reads TGTGCCAGCAGTTGCCCAGGGACATCCCCTCTTCGGGAGCAGTACTTC. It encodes CASSCPGTSPLREQYF.

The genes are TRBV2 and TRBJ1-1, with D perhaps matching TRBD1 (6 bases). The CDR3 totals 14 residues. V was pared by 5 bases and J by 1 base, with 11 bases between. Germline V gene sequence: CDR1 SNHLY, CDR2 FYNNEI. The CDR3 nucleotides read TGTGCCAGCAGTTATACAGGGAGGAACACTGAAGCTTTCTTT. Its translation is CASSYTGRNTEAFF.

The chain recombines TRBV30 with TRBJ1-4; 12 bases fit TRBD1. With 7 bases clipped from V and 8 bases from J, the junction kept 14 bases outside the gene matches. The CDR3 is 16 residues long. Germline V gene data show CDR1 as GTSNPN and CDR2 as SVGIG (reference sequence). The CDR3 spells CAFVPGQGAGWEKLFF. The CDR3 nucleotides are TGTGCCTTCGTCCCGGGACAGGGGGCGGGTTGGGAAAAACTGTTTTTT.

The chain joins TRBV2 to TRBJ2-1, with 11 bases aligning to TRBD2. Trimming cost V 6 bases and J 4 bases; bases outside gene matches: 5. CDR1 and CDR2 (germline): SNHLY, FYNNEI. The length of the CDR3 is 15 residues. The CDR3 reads CASSLAGGPYNEQFF. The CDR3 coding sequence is TGTGCCAGCAGCTTAGCGGGAGGGCCTTACAATGAGCAGTTCTTC.

The CDR3 reads CASSPRGNTEAFF. CDR3 in DNA: TGTGCCAGCAGCCCCCGAGGGAACACTGAAGCTTTCTTT. J is TRBJ1-1 and V is TRBV11-2; D not certain. Looked up from germline, CDR1 is SGHAT and CDR2 is FQNNGV. V was cut by 5 bases and J by 1 base, with 8 bases left in between. This CDR3 comprises 13 residues.

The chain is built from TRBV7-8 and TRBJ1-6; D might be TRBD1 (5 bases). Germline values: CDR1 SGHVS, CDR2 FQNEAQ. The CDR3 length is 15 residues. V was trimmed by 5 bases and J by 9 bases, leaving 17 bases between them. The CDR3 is CASSPRGGFGSPLHF. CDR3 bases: TGTGCCAGCAGCCCCCGGGGGGGGTTCGGTTCACCCCTCCACTTT.

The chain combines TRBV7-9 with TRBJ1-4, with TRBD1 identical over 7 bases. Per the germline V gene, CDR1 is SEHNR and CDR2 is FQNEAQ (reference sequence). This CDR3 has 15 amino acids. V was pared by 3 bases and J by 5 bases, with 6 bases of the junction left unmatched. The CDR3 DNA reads TGTGCCAGCAGCTTGGGGACAGCCCGGAATGAAAAACTGTTTTTT. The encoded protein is CASSLGTARNEKLFF.

The DNA for the CDR3 is TGTGCCACCAGCGGGGCCCTGCCTAATGAAAAACTGTTTTTT. Amino acids: CATSGALPNEKLFF. The genes are TRBV15 and TRBJ1-4, with D perhaps TRBD1 (5 bases). The CDR3 covers 14 residues. The V gene's germline CDR1 is LNHNV and CDR2 YYDKDF (reference sequence). V lost 5 bases, J lost 3 bases, and 10 bases lay in between.